The 25 T cell receptor beta chains below all came from one sample that was sequenced in a study of a mutant IDH1 vaccine in newly diagnosed glioma. Sequencing used immunoSEQ multiplex PCR; TCRdb keeps in-frame clones, though not all of them. Of approximately 32,000 clones listed, 45% to 70% are singletons. These receptors' targets are unknown. Time point noted: week 5, during vaccination. Doses comprised 300 ug of mutant IDH1 20-mer peptide each, plus topical imiquimod. The sample was PBMCs, taken from a glioma patient whose treatment included an IDH1 peptide vaccine. The receptors shown here come from a woman younger than 35 with glioma.

The J gene is TRBJ2-2, the V gene TRBV2; TRBD1 might be the D (6 bases). The CDR3 is made up of 13 amino acids. Germline assignment: CDR1 SNHLY and CDR2 FYNNEI. V was shortened by 6 bases and J by 6 bases, with 11 bases between the two germline ends. CDR3 sequence: CASRFRGPGELFF. The CDR3, as DNA: TGTGCCAGCAGGTTCAGGGGACCCGGGGAGCTGTTTTTT.

The chain couples TRBV9 to TRBJ1-2, with 8 bases matching TRBD1. The V and J ends lost 2 bases and 3 bases, in that order; junction bases with no gene match: 6. In germline, CDR1 is SGDLS, CDR2 YYNGEE. The CDR3 runs 15 residues. CDR3 coding DNA: TGTGCCAGCAGCGTGGCACAGGGGGTGTACTATGGCTACACCTTC. Translating it yields CASSVAQGVYYGYTF.

This clone was detected a few times. The CDR3 nucleotides are TGTGCCAGCAGTGAAGCCGGGAACACTGAAGCTTTCTTT. Amino acid sequence: CASSEAGNTEAFF. The chain uses TRBV2 and TRBJ1-1; no clear D. This CDR3 spans 13 amino acids. The germline gives CDR1 SNHLY, CDR2 FYNNEI. Trimming left V 0 bases short and J 1 base short, with 3 bases between.

The J gene is TRBJ1-1, the V gene TRBV27; 9 bases map to TRBD1. From germline, CDR1 is MNHEY and CDR2 SMNVEV (reference sequence). Losses at the gene ends were 4 bases for V and 3 bases for J; bases not matched to a gene: 15. The CDR3 has 18 amino acids. CDR3 region: CASSSQTLGQGRYTEAFF. The CDR3 DNA follows: TGTGCCAGCAGTTCACAGACCTTGGGACAGGGCAGGTACACTGAAGCTTTCTTT.

The chain links TRBV11-3 to TRBJ1-3; D is ambiguous. CDR3 length: 15 residues. V was cut by 1 base and J by 4 bases, with 11 bases left in between. Germline CDR1 reads SGHNT; CDR2 reads YENEEA. The CDR3 region has the DNA TGTGCCAGCAGCTTAGGTCTTCTCGCGGGAAACACCATATATTTT. Protein: CASSLGLLAGNTIYF.

V usage is TRBV13 and J usage is TRBJ2-7; a weak D match, TRBD1 (6 bases). This CDR3 is 14 amino acids long. Between the trimmed V and J ends, which lost 1 base and 4 bases, there was a span of 11 bases. Germline CDR1 and CDR2: PRHDT and FYEKMQ (reference sequence). The DNA for the CDR3 is TGTGCCAGCAGCTTAGCAGGGGATGGGTACGAGCAGTACTTC. Translated: CASSLAGDGYEQYF.

The J gene is TRBJ2-1, the V gene TRBV13; the D gene is possibly TRBD1 (5 bases). Germline assignment: CDR1 PRHDT and CDR2 FYEKMQ (reference sequence). Trimming cost V 1 base and J 7 bases, with 17 bases left between them. The CDR3 covers 16 residues. CDR3 residues: CASSLDPGQGSNEQFF. CDR3 DNA sequence: TGTGCCAGCAGCTTAGATCCAGGCCAGGGAAGTAATGAGCAGTTCTTC. The variable domain in full, with the rest retrieved from reference TRBV13 and TRBJ2-1, is AAGVIQSPRHLIKEKRETATLKCYPIPRHDTVYWYQQGPGQDPQFLISFYEKMQSDKGSIPDRFSAQQFSDYHSELNMSSLELGDSALYFCASSLDPGQGSNEQFFGPGTRLTVL.

The sample holds one count of this clone. V usage is TRBV11-3 and J usage is TRBJ2-7, with D perhaps matching TRBD2 (5 bases). The V and J ends lost 7 bases and 2 bases respectively, with 18 bases between them. CDR1 and CDR2 (germline): SGHNT, YENEEA. The CDR3 has 15 amino acids. The chain's CDR3 is CASTPGSEATYEQYF. CDR3 bases: TGTGCCAGCACCCCGGGAAGTGAGGCGACCTACGAGCAGTACTTC.

The rearrangement joins TRBV4-3 to TRBJ2-3; D is undetermined. Trimming left V 0 bases short and J 2 bases short, with 9 bases between. The CDR3 is 15 amino acids. The V gene's germline CDR1 is LGHNA and CDR2 YSLEER. The CDR3 sequence: CASSQDGLPTDTQYF. CDR3 sequence (DNA): TGCGCCAGCAGCCAAGATGGGCTGCCCACAGATACGCAGTATTTT.

V and J are TRBV11-2 and TRBJ2-7, with 10 bases that match TRBD2. Unmatched junction bases numbered 9, after V lost 0 bases and J lost 7 bases. CDR1 and CDR2 (germline): SGHAT, FQNNGV. The CDR3 is made up of 16 amino acids. The CDR3 here is CASSLDPSGRVGEQYF. The CDR3, as DNA: TGTGCCAGCAGCTTAGATCCTAGCGGGAGAGTGGGGGAGCAGTACTTC.

The CDR3 coding sequence is TGTGCCATCAGTGACAGGGTGAAACAAGAGACCCAGTACTTC. It encodes CAISDRVKQETQYF. This chain joins TRBV10-3 and TRBJ2-5; the D gene is possibly TRBD1 (5 bases). This CDR3 has 14 amino acids. The V end was cut by 3 bases, the J end by 2 bases, with 10 bases between. CDR1 ENHRY and CDR2 SYGVKD come from the germline V gene.

The V gene is TRBV7-2, the J gene TRBJ2-1; 7 bases are a match to TRBD2. Germline V CDR1 and CDR2: SGHTA, FQGNSA. The CDR3 consists of 16 residues. V lost 0 bases to trimming and J lost 7 bases; unmatched junction nucleotides: 9. The CDR3 sequence is CASSLAGSGGYNEQFF. The CDR3 nucleotides are TGTGCCAGCAGCTTAGCTGGGTCGGGAGGTTATAATGAGCAGTTCTTC.

The rearrangement uses TRBV27 and TRBJ2-1, with 12 bases that match TRBD2. Germline V gene data show CDR1 as MNHEY and CDR2 as SMNVEV (reference sequence). The CDR3 runs to 18 residues. V shed 5 bases, J shed 7 bases, and the junction held 15 bases outside the gene matches. The CDR3 loop reads CASSTYSSGGGRRNEQFF. The CDR3 bases are TGTGCCAGCAGTACCTATTCTAGCGGGGGGGGCCGTAGGAATGAGCAGTTCTTC.

This clone has a handful of counts. As DNA, the CDR3 is TGCGCCAGCAGCTTGGAGGGGGGGGAAAAACTGTTTTTT. This codes for CASSLEGGEKLFF. This chain links TRBV5-1 with TRBJ1-4; D possibly corresponds to TRBD1 (6 bases). CDR3 size: 13 residues. Germline-derived CDR1 and CDR2 are SGHRS and YFSETQ. The germline V and J ends were trimmed by 0 bases and 8 bases, with 8 bases remaining between them.

The gene calls are TRBV6-4 and TRBJ1-1; TRBD1 might be the D (6 bases). This CDR3 is 13 amino acids long. Germline V gene lookup returns CDR1 MRHNA and CDR2 SNTAGT. Trimming removed 6 bases from V and 4 bases from J, with 12 bases in between. The CDR3 here is CASSQGTGTEAFF. As DNA, the CDR3 is TGTGCCAGCAGCCAGGGGACGGGCACTGAAGCTTTCTTT.

This clone has only a few counts. The CDR3 loop is CASSLGFDKNYGYTF. CDR3 sequence (DNA): TGTGCCAGCAGCTTAGGTTTTGACAAAAACTATGGCTACACCTTC. This chain joins TRBV7-9 and TRBJ1-2; D is uncertain. Trimming removed 1 base at V and 2 bases at J, with 11 bases between. CDR1 and CDR2 (germline): SEHNR, FQNEAQ (reference sequence). This CDR3 spans 15 amino acids.

This chain uses TRBV7-9 with TRBJ1-4, with a tentative D call TRBD1 (5 bases). Trimming shortened V by 3 bases and J by 4 bases, and 12 bases separated the two germline ends. The CDR3 consists of 15 residues. Per germline, CDR1 SEHNR and CDR2 FQNEAQ (reference sequence). DNA of the CDR3: TGTGCCAGCAGCTTCCCCGGGACGGTTAATGAAAAACTGTTTTTT. It codes for CASSFPGTVNEKLFF.

This clone was observed a few times. This rearrangement joins TRBV9 to TRBJ1-1, with D perhaps TRBD1 (6 bases). Trimming shortened V by 0 bases and J by 4 bases, and 10 bases separated the two germline ends. The germline CDR1 and CDR2 sequences are SGDLS and YYNGEE. CDR3 length: 14 amino acids. The CDR3 DNA is TGTGCCAGCAGCGTAGGGTCAGGGGCCACTGAAGCTTTCTTT. Its translation is CASSVGSGATEAFF.

A single count supports this clone. The chain has TRBV5-1 and TRBJ2-2; D might be TRBD2 (5 bases). Germline V gene data show CDR1 as SGHRS and CDR2 as YFSETQ. Trimming took 0 bases from V and 7 from J, leaving 13 bases between them. This CDR3 is built from 15 residues. CDR3 sequence: CASSLVVVRGGELFF. CDR3 DNA: TGCGCCAGCAGCTTGGTTGTGGTTCGGGGCGGGGAGCTGTTTTTT.

The chain combines TRBV27 with TRBJ2-1; D call uncertain. Between the trimmed V and J ends, which lost 0 bases and 7 bases, there was a span of 19 bases. This CDR3 spans 17 amino acids. In germline, CDR1 is MNHEY, CDR2 SMNVEV (reference sequence). Here the CDR3 DNA reads TGTGCCAGCAGTTTATCCGTTCTGCGAGGTTACCCGAATGAGCAGTTCTTC. It encodes CASSLSVLRGYPNEQFF.

The rearrangement uses TRBV9 and TRBJ2-1, with D unresolved. The CDR3 extends over 14 amino acids. Germline CDR1 reads SGDLS; CDR2 reads YYNGEE. Between the trimmed V and J ends, which lost 0 bases and 0 bases, there was a span of 4 bases. CDR3 residues: CASSVESSYNEQFF. CDR3 sequence (DNA): TGTGCCAGCAGCGTAGAAAGCTCCTACAATGAGCAGTTCTTC.

The table lists this clone with a few counts. In DNA form, the CDR3 reads TGCAGCGCCCGGCAAGGGGAGGGCACTGAAGCTTTCTTT. This translates into CSARQGEGTEAFF. This sequence joins TRBV29-1 and TRBJ1-1; TRBD1 is a possible D gene (5 bases). This CDR3 contains 13 residues. Between the trimmed V and J ends, which lost 7 bases and 4 bases, there was a span of 16 bases. Germline assignment: CDR1 SQVTM and CDR2 ANQGSEA. Looking up the rest from reference TRBV29-1 and TRBJ1-1 gives the full variable domain: SAVISQKPSRDICQRGTSLTIQCQVDSQVTMMFWYRQQPGQSLTLIATANQGSEATYESGFVIDKFPISRPNLTFSTLTVSNMSPEDSSIYLCSARQGEGTEAFFGQGTRLTVV.

This clone was detected only a few times. The chain uses TRBV29-1 and TRBJ2-3; D possibly corresponds to TRBD2 (5 bases). The CDR3 is made up of 14 amino acids. Trimming pared 3 bases from V and 4 bases from J, leaving 14 bases between. Looked up from germline, CDR1 is SQVTM and CDR2 is ANQGSEA. DNA of the CDR3: TGCAGCGTTGACGCGTCCTGGGGAGCAGATACGCAGTATTTT. It encodes CSVDASWGADTQYF.

Turning to this clone: At one end, the junction sequence differs from germline, possibly due to a read error. CDR3 loop: CAGSRGQLNTEAFF. CDR3 DNA sequence: TGCGCCGGCAGCCGTGGACAGCTGAACACTGAAGCTTTCTTT. The chain has TRBV4-3 and TRBJ1-1; possible D gene TRBD1, 6 bases. The CDR3 totals 14 residues. The V gene's germline CDR1 is LGHNA and CDR2 YSLEER.

This clone has a handful of counts. The chain is built from TRBV7-9 and TRBJ1-6, with TRBD1 as a possible D gene (6 bases). Germline V gene sequence: CDR1 SEHNR, CDR2 FQNEAQ (reference sequence). CDR3 length: 15 amino acids. V gave up 2 bases and J gave up 13 bases, with 18 bases separating them. CDR3 DNA: TGTGCCAGCAGCTTATTGGACAGCGCTCTTCTTCCCCTCCACTTT. Protein product: CASSLLDSALLPLHF.